Included here is one TCR beta chain sequence, with context. There are many counts of this clonotype. The antigen it binds to is not known. Qualities for individual bases were not recorded, and no much larger clone is one base off. This specimen's time point label, interpreted: newly diagnosed GD, antithyroid drugs for less than 3 months. For both TCR sequencing and RNA sequencing, RNA was extracted from PBMCs in TRIzol. The diagnosis of Graves' disease followed American Thyroid Association guidelines. Patients were recruited from an endocrinology department in Xi'an, China. From each patient, about 8.9 milliliters of peripheral blood was collected into an EDTA anticoagulant tube. Ficoll Paque Plus density gradient separation was used to isolate PBMCs, and no further T cell sorting was performed. An Agilent 2100 Bioanalyzer and agarose gel were used to check RNA quality, while a NanoDrop 2000 measured RNA concentration.

The data are from a study of regulatory T cells in long-lasting Graves disease (dated by TCRdb to the early 2020s). Looking at the study overall: In the newly diagnosed Graves' disease group, patients had been taking antithyroid drugs for less than 3 months. This study used TCR sequencing and RNA sequencing of peripheral blood to compare persistent Graves' disease patients against newly diagnosed Graves' disease patients. A total of about 33 samples underwent TCR sequencing, from about 13 patients with persistent Graves' disease and 20 or so patients with newly diagnosed Graves' disease. The study was conducted in China and was registered as a clinical trial. General study outcomes and caveats: Peripheral blood alone was examined, since thyroid tissue, which constituted the primary lesion, could not be accessed. Compared with newly diagnosed patients, persistent Graves' disease patients had lower TCR Shannon entropy and fewer highly expanded clones, which suggests clonal expansion. More public clonotypes were shared among persistent patients (roughly 2,700) than among newly diagnosed patients (966). TRBV28, TRBJ1-2 and TRBJ2-5 were preferentially used in persistent disease, while TRBV20-1 and TRBJ2-1 were favored in newly diagnosed disease. The authors acknowledged the small sample size as a limitation that may reduce accuracy. Sequencing and analysis were restricted to the TCR beta chain.

The CDR3 has 17 amino acids, counting the end cysteine and phenylalanine. The entry retains the CDR3 DNA only, 51 bases that are in frame from base 1. Germline trimming: 1 base from V, 7 bases from J; junction bases outside gene matches: 10. Libraries were built with multiplex PCR. These reads were obtained on an Illumina HiSeq 4000. TCR beta libraries were built with iRepertoire HTBI primers and Arm-PCR amplification of CDR3 regions. Before sequencing, the PCR products underwent gel purification. Processing in the source paper ran as follows. A total of fewer than 80 TRBV and some 13 TRBJ segments were identified across samples and were used for gene usage analysis of CDR3 amino acid clonotypes. COPE and FqMerger were used to merge the filtered high-quality paired reads into contigs. BLAST was used to align contigs to IMGT TRBV, TRBD and TRBJ reference genes, and CDR3 was defined according to IMGT. Any clonotype with a frequency above 0.1% was counted as a highly expanded clone. Repertoire diversity was measured by Shannon entropy, and V-J evenness by the Gini coefficient. Public clonotypes were defined as clonotypes shared by more than one individual. Using fastp at Q25 and MiXCR, TCRdb reprocessed the public reads and kept productive beta chains. A single entry per CDR3 protein holds the most common genes and DNA from its merged rows. The V and J calls and clone size are TCRdb's, not the authors'. For this sample the table gives about 200,000 distinct CDR3 sequences, of which about 19% were detected only once. The ten most abundant clones make up 12% of the sample.

These data were likewise used in another study, on T cells in Graves' hyperthyroidism and ophthalmopathy. As the second paper documents: Stable Graves' hyperthyroidism was defined as no progression to ophthalmopathy during 18 months of follow-up. Hyperthyroidism patients were aged 18 to 65 years and newly diagnosed, with disease duration of less than 2 months. Any patient with an uncontrolled infection, another autoimmune disease, pregnancy or lactation was excluded. Diagnoses were established on the basis of clinical symptoms, serum thyroxine and TRAb, thyroid ultrasound, and orbital computed tomography. For the first round of RT-PCR on the TCR CDR3, the HTBI primer set was used together with the Qiagen OneStep RT-PCR kit. Blood samples also contained most of the expanded thyroid clonotypes (frequency above 0.001), which suggests that blood repertoires may reflect thyroid immune responses. In cross-validation, a model built on a 13 V-J signature told ophthalmopathy apart from stable hyperthyroidism with less than 90% sensitivity and around 81% specificity, and in testing the same model reached 80%/75%. In validation, the model predicted progression to ophthalmopathy a median of roughly six months before onset, with over 55% sensitivity and just under 75% specificity. TCR V-J signatures able to tell the groups apart were searched for in a discovery cohort of 90 to 100 patients, of whom approximately 40 had Graves' ophthalmopathy and roughly 59 had stable Graves' hyperthyroidism. Prospective prediction of ophthalmopathy was tested in an independent validation cohort consisting of some 19 hyperthyroidism patients and approximately 16 patients who later progressed to ophthalmopathy. The 100 discovery patients were randomly split 7:3 into training and test sets. In addition, the study compared T-cell repertoires in thyroid tissue and in blood from about 6 Graves' hyperthyroidism patients. After blood sampling, hyperthyroidism patients were treated with methimazole at a starting dose of 30 mg daily, and ophthalmopathy patients were treated with high-dose intravenous methylprednisolone. Libraries were constructed in a second round of multiplex PCR, after which size selection and purification were carried out. The libraries were sequenced on an Illumina HiSeq2000 using paired-end 100 bp reads. SOAPnuke was used to process the raw data, throwing out any read that contained adapters or uncalled bases, had a mean Phred below 15, or lacked an exact constant-primer or identifier match. High-quality paired reads were merged with COPE v1.2.5, and unique nucleotide sequences were defined as clonotypes. MiTCR v1.1 was used to align clonotypes to the IMGT TRBV, TRBD and TRBJ reference segments. Analysis was restricted to V-J combinations with a frequency above 0.0001, which covered roughly 99% of repertoires. A TCS score was defined as the ratio between F50 (clonal expansion) and ExV (chaos), using BLOSUM62-based TCRdist between CDR3 peptides within each V-J. Welch's t-statistics and random forest reduced 514 V-J features to 10 to 15, which were used in a naive Bayes classifier (R e1071). Sample size was not statistically predetermined, and investigators were not blinded to group allocation. The paper describes TCR Vbeta CDR3 sequencing of 135 peripheral blood samples, made up of 40 to 45 ophthalmopathy patients, around 78 hyperthyroidism patients and 17 progressor patients.

This clonotype was sampled from a woman between 25 and 40 years old with Graves disease. Donor details come from another sample of the same person, matched by shared clones. Sequences were derived from peripheral blood mononuclear cells (PBMCs), sampled at new diagnosis, from a patient treated with antithyroid drugs. This chain joins TRBV12-3 or TRBV12-4 to TRBJ1-1, with 12 bases in between that match TRBD1. The CDR3 region has the sequence CASSLGDRGPAHGEAFF. The bases are TGTGCCAGCAGTTTAGGGGACAGGGGGCCCGCGCACGGTGAAGCTTTCTTT.